The 27 T cell receptor beta chains given below trace back to one sample, sequenced in a study of blood T cell repertoires in COVID-19. Assay: immunoSEQ multiplex PCR; the TCRdb copy retains only in-frame clones and omits some. The sample lists some 250,000 clones, approximately 88% occurring once. Sequenced sample: peripheral blood. The receptors were sampled from a woman aged 25 to 39 with acute or convalescent COVID-19.

The V gene is TRBV5-8, the J gene TRBJ2-7; 7 nucleotides align to TRBD1. Trimming removed 4 bases from V and 1 base from J; junction bases left unmatched: 5. CDR1 and CDR2 from the germline V gene are SGHTS and YDEGEE. The CDR3 sequence is 14 residues long. The CDR3 nucleotides read TGTGCCAGCAGCCAGGACAGGATATCCTACGAGCAGTACTTC. It translates to CASSQDRISYEQYF.

CDR3 coding DNA: TGTGCCATCAGTGAGTCGACGTTAGCGGGAGGGCCGGGCTCCTACAATGAGCAGTTCTTC. Protein sequence: CAISESTLAGGPGSYNEQFF. This chain uses TRBV10-3 with TRBJ2-1; the match to TRBD2 covers 11 bases. The CDR3 is made up of 20 amino acids. V dropped 0 bases and J dropped 0; count of bases not matched to a gene: 10. The germline V gene has CDR1 ENHRY and CDR2 SYGVKD.

This chain joins TRBV3-1 (or the pseudogene TRBV3-2) and TRBJ2-5, with 11 bases lining up with TRBD2. CDR3 length equals 16 residues. The V gene's germline CDR1 is LGHDT and CDR2 YNNKEL (reference sequence). V was clipped by 1 base and J by 0 bases; unmatched bases: 1. The DNA for the CDR3 is TGTGCCAGCAGCCAAGGACTAGCGGGGCACCAAGAGACCCAGTACTTC. It encodes CASSQGLAGHQETQYF.

The chain recombines TRBV14 with TRBJ1-6, with a weak D call TRBD1 (6 bases). The CDR3 extends over 14 amino acids. Looked up from germline, CDR1 is SGHDN and CDR2 is FVKESK. V lost 1 base and J lost 11, with 12 bases in between. CDR3 sequence reads: CASSQVPGDPPLHF. The CDR3 coding sequence is TGTGCCAGCAGCCAAGTTCCAGGGGACCCACCCCTCCACTTT.

The chain carries TRBV6-1 and TRBJ1-5; D remains ambiguous. CDR3 length equals 15 residues. The V and J ends lost 3 bases and 0 bases respectively, with 9 bases between them. CDR1 is MNHNS, CDR2 SASEGT, per germline. As DNA, the CDR3 is TGTGCCAGCAGTGACGGGAGTTATAGCAATCAGCCCCAGCATTTT. It codes for CASSDGSYSNQPQHF.

The V call is TRBV6-5, the J call TRBJ2-2; 9 bases align to TRBD1. CDR1 and CDR2 (germline): MNHEY, SVGAGI. After removal of 8 bases from V and 4 bases from J, the junction contained 8 bases not matched to a gene. The CDR3 sequence is 15 residues long. The CDR3 region is CASGRTGVATGELFF. Here the CDR3 DNA reads TGTGCCAGCGGAAGGACAGGGGTCGCCACCGGGGAGCTGTTTTTT.

The chain links TRBV3-1 (or the pseudogene TRBV3-2) to TRBJ2-3; 8 bases map to TRBD1. Germline V gives CDR1 LGHDT, CDR2 YNNKEL (reference sequence). Trimming at V came to 2 bases and at J to 0 bases, leaving 10 bases not matched to a gene. CDR3 length equals 18 residues. The CDR3 loop is CASSQPRGGTGSTDTQYF. In nucleotides, the CDR3 is TGTGCCAGCAGCCAACCACGTGGGGGGACAGGAAGCACAGATACGCAGTATTTT.

The chain combines TRBV5-8 with TRBJ1-5; TRBD1 is a possible D gene (5 bases). Germline V gives CDR1 SGHTS, CDR2 YDEGEE. This CDR3 is built from 15 residues. The ends were cut back, 0 bases at V and 4 bases at J, with 11 bases in the middle. CDR3 bases: TGTGCCAGCAGCTTGGACAGGTACATTAATCAGCCCCAGCATTTT. Amino acid sequence: CASSLDRYINQPQHF.

Only one count was recorded for this clone. The J gene is TRBJ2-1, the V gene TRBV9; 7 bases are shared with TRBD2. This CDR3 has 15 residues. The V segment lost 2 bases and the J segment 5 bases; nucleotides outside the gene matches: 7. Germline CDR1 SGDLS, CDR2 YYNGEE. The CDR3 protein is CASSVWAGEDNEQFF. CDR3 nucleotide sequence: TGTGCCAGCAGCGTGTGGGCGGGAGAGGACAATGAGCAGTTCTTC. Supplemented by reference TRBV9 and TRBJ2-1, the full variable domain reads DSGVTQTPKHLITATGQRVTLRCSPRSGDLSVYWYQQSLDQGLQFLIQYYNGEERAKGNILERFSAQQFPDLHSELNLSSLELGDSALYFCASSVWAGEDNEQFFGPGTRLTVL.

The rearrangement joins TRBV5-1 to TRBJ1-4; weak D call: TRBD1 (5 bases). The CDR3 spans 14 residues. Germline CDR1 SGHRS, CDR2 YFSETQ. V lost 4 bases, J lost 5 bases, and 12 bases lay in between. CDR3 sequence (DNA): TGCGCCAGCAGCCACCGGGGGGTAAATGAAAAACTGTTTTTT. It is translated as CASSHRGVNEKLFF. Full variable domain (missing parts from reference TRBV5-1 and TRBJ1-4): KAGVTQTPRYLIKTRGQQVTLSCSPISGHRSVSWYQQTPGQGLQFLFEYFSETQRNKGNFPGRFSGRQFSNSRSEMNVSTLELGDSALYLCASSHRGVNEKLFFGSGTQLSVL.

The chain is built from TRBV3-1 (or the pseudogene TRBV3-2) and TRBJ2-7; TRBD2 aligns across 12 bases. The V gene end was trimmed by 0 bases and the J gene end by 7 bases; junction bases not matched to a gene: 13. Germline CDR1 is LGHDT and CDR2 is YNNKEL (reference sequence). This CDR3 region has 18 residues. The CDR3 DNA follows: TGTGCCAGCAGCCAAGACGGCCCAAGGACTAGCGGGGTCCGAGAGCAGTACTTC. Residues: CASSQDGPRTSGVREQYF.

The rearrangement joins TRBV7-3 to TRBJ2-3, with a possible D match to TRBD2 (6 bases). Germline V gives CDR1 SGHTA, CDR2 FQGTGA. Deletions cut 2 bases from V and 6 bases from J, with 12 bases between. The CDR3 extends over 14 amino acids. CDR3: CASSLGGSGDTQYF. CDR3 coding DNA: TGTGCCAGCAGCTTAGGGGGAAGCGGGGATACGCAGTATTTT.

This clone was observed a single time. The rearrangement links TRBV24-1 to TRBJ2-5; the match to TRBD1 covers 8 bases. Germline CDR1 KGHDR, CDR2 SFDVKD. The CDR3 totals 15 residues. V lost 2 bases to trimming and J lost 5 bases; unmatched junction nucleotides: 6. As DNA, the CDR3 is TGTGCCACCAGTGATTCTGGCAGGGGGCGGGAGACCCAGTACTTC. Translating gives CATSDSGRGRETQYF.

The rearrangement links TRBV7-3 to TRBJ2-7; 11 nucleotides agree with TRBD2. The CDR3 extends over 16 amino acids. Germline V CDR1 and CDR2: SGHTA, FQGTGA. V lost 0 bases and J lost 4; bases outside the gene matches: 5. CDR3 in amino acids: CASSLTSLAGGYEQYF. CDR3 nucleotide sequence: TGTGCCAGCAGCTTAACTTCGTTAGCGGGAGGGTACGAGCAGTACTTC.

The rearrangement uses TRBV5-1 and TRBJ2-5; 9 bases fit TRBD1. CDR1 is SGHRS, CDR2 YFSETQ, per germline. The CDR3 loop spans 13 amino acids. V trimming: 4 bases; J trimming: 7 bases; junction bases outside the gene matches: 5. The CDR3 DNA follows: TGCGCCAGCAGCCCGCCGACAGGGGGGACCCAGTACTTC. This codes for CASSPPTGGTQYF. Complete variable domain (other parts from reference TRBV5-1 and TRBJ2-5): KAGVTQTPRYLIKTRGQQVTLSCSPISGHRSVSWYQQTPGQGLQFLFEYFSETQRNKGNFPGRFSGRQFSNSRSEMNVSTLELGDSALYLCASSPPTGGTQYFGPGTRLLVL.

The chain carries TRBV28 and TRBJ2-7; possible D gene TRBD2, 7 bases. Germline V CDR1 and CDR2: MDHEN, SYDVKM. CDR3 length equals 16 residues. V lost 6 bases and J 3 bases, leaving 21 bases between the germline ends. The CDR3 protein is CASSSRGGGWGYEQYF. The CDR3 DNA is TGTGCCAGCAGCTCTCGCGGGGGCGGGTGGGGCTACGAGCAGTACTTC.

J is TRBJ2-7 and V is TRBV10-3, with D tentatively TRBD2 (6 bases). The CDR3 length is 14 residues. Germline V lookup: CDR1 ENHRY, CDR2 SYGVKD. V lost 0 bases and J 5 bases, leaving 11 bases between the germline ends. Written as DNA, the CDR3 is TGTGCCATCAGTGAGTCGGGACTCGGGAACGAGCAGTACTTC. Translation gives CAISESGLGNEQYF.

The gene calls are TRBV6-2 or TRBV6-3 and TRBJ1-6, with D maybe TRBD1 (6 bases). V was clipped by 5 bases and J by 9 bases, with 23 bases between them. The CDR3 loop spans 17 amino acids. Germline loops: CDR1 MNHEY, CDR2 SVGEGT. CDR3 loop: CASSRSFWDTDSSPLHF. The CDR3 coding sequence is TGTGCCAGCAGTCGCTCATTCTGGGACACCGATTCTTCACCCCTCCACTTT.

The rearrangement uses TRBV7-2 and TRBJ2-3, with 12 bases that match TRBD2. The J segment lost 10 bases and the V segment lost 1 base, leaving 9 bases of the junction unmatched. Germline V CDR1 and CDR2: SGHTA, FQGNSA. The CDR3 is made up of 16 amino acids. The chain's CDR3 is CASSLGLAGGPVSQYF. DNA of the CDR3: TGTGCCAGCAGCTTAGGTCTAGCGGGAGGGCCGGTCTCGCAGTATTTT. The complete variable domain, with remaining parts taken from reference TRBV7-2 and TRBJ2-3, reads GAGVSQSPSNKVTEKGKDVELRCDPISGHTALYWYRQSLGQGLEFLIYFQGNSAPDKSGLPSDRFSAERTGGSVSTLTIQRTQQEDSAVYLCASSLGLAGGPVSQYFGPGTRLTVL.

This sequence joins TRBV7-7 and TRBJ2-2, with TRBD2 matching over 9 bases. The length of the CDR3 is 16 residues. The V and J ends lost 4 bases and 1 base, in that order; junction bases with no gene match: 4. CDR1 is SSHAT, CDR2 FNYEAQ, per germline (reference sequence). The CDR3, as DNA: TGTGCCAGCAGCTCAGGACTAGCGAGGAACACCGGGGAGCTGTTTTTT. It codes for CASSSGLARNTGELFF.

This clone was seen more than once but under ten times. The genes are TRBV19 and TRBJ2-7; 7 bases are shared with TRBD2. Per the germline V gene, CDR1 is LNHDA and CDR2 is SQIVND (reference sequence). The CDR3 loop spans 14 amino acids. J gave up 3 bases and V 7 bases, and 9 bases lay outside the gene matches. CDR3 residues: CASISRGKDYEQYF. In DNA, the CDR3 is TGTGCCAGTATTTCGCGGGGGAAAGACTACGAGCAGTACTTC.

The chain links TRBV19 to TRBJ2-1, with a possible D match to TRBD2 (6 bases). Germline CDR1 reads LNHDA; CDR2 reads SQIVND (reference sequence). Trimming shortened V by 2 bases and J by 8 bases, and 10 bases separated the two germline ends. The length of the CDR3 is 13 residues. The CDR3: CASSIKLAYEQFF. The CDR3 nucleotides are TGTGCCAGTAGTATAAAACTAGCCTATGAGCAGTTCTTC.

The chain combines TRBV7-2 with TRBJ2-3; possible D gene TRBD2, 5 bases. The V end was cut by 0 bases, the J end by 2 bases, with 9 bases between. Looked up from germline, CDR1 is SGHTA and CDR2 is FQGNSA. The CDR3 is 15 amino acids. The CDR3 DNA follows: TGTGCCAGCAGCTTAGCGGGAGCCTTCACAGATACGCAGTATTTT. This codes for CASSLAGAFTDTQYF.

V is TRBV19 and J is TRBJ2-7; D unresolved. This CDR3 region has 12 residues. Germline V gives CDR1 LNHDA, CDR2 SQIVND (reference sequence). V lost 5 bases, J lost 5 bases, and 10 bases lay in between. The CDR3 region is CASSPSVDEQYF. In DNA form, the CDR3 reads TGTGCCAGTAGTCCCTCGGTAGACGAGCAGTACTTC.

This clone was seen only once. This chain connects TRBV7-2 to TRBJ2-5; D possibly corresponds to TRBD2 (5 bases). CDR1 SGHTA and CDR2 FQGNSA come from the germline V gene. Between the trimmed V and J ends, which lost 0 bases and 4 bases, there was a span of 9 bases. CDR3 length: 14 residues. The chain's CDR3 is CASSLARRRETQYF. DNA for the CDR3: TGTGCCAGCAGCTTAGCGCGGAGGCGAGAGACCCAGTACTTC.

The chain joins TRBV7-2 to TRBJ1-5; no firm D call. V was shortened by 5 bases and J by 2 bases, with 10 bases between the two germline ends. In germline, CDR1 is SGHTA, CDR2 FQGNSA. CDR3 length: 14 amino acids. The CDR3 is CASSPAGGNQPQHF. The CDR3 coding sequence is TGTGCCAGCAGCCCGGCCGGGGGCAATCAGCCCCAGCATTTT.

The chain couples TRBV5-6 to TRBJ2-7; no clear D gene. Germline assignment: CDR1 SGHDT and CDR2 YYEEEE. This CDR3 region has 12 residues. V gave up 0 bases and J gave up 4 bases, with 5 bases separating them. In nucleotides, the CDR3 is TGTGCCAGCAGCTTGGCCCTTTACGAGCAGTACTTC. As protein: CASSLALYEQYF.